The 5 T cell receptor beta chains listed next were all sequenced from one sample in a study of T cell responses to AZD1222 COVID-19 vaccine. Method: immunoSEQ multiplex PCR; TCRdb's copy keeps in-frame clones and lacks some. The table has about 160,000 clones, about 92% seen once. The source was peripheral blood, collected 28 days after the second AZD1222 dose. The source is an adult who received the AZD1222 COVID-19 vaccine.

The chain uses TRBV5-6 and TRBJ1-3; D might be TRBD1 (5 bases). V shed 0 bases and J shed 4 bases, with 8 bases lying between them. Germline V CDR1 and CDR2: SGHDT, YYEEEE. This CDR3 has 14 amino acids. CDR3 in amino acids: CASSLAGKGNTIYF. Here the CDR3 DNA reads TGTGCCAGCAGCTTGGCAGGGAAAGGAAACACCATATATTTT. Full variable domain (remainder filled in from reference TRBV5-6 and TRBJ1-3): DAGVTQSPTHLIKTRGQQVTLRCSPKSGHDTVSWYQQALGQGPQFIFQYYEEEERQRGNFPDRFSGHQFPNYSSELNVNALLLGDSALYLCASSLAGKGNTIYFGEGSWLTVV.

The chain uses TRBV5-1 and TRBJ2-2; D possibly corresponds to TRBD2 (7 bases). CDR3 length: 15 amino acids. Deletions cut 2 bases from V and 0 bases from J, with 8 bases between. From germline, CDR1 is SGHRS and CDR2 YFSETQ. The CDR3 region is CASSLGGANTGELFF. The CDR3 DNA reads TGCGCCAGCAGCTTAGGGGGGGCGAACACCGGGGAGCTGTTTTTT. The full variable domain, its missing parts supplied by reference TRBV5-1 and TRBJ2-2, is KAGVTQTPRYLIKTRGQQVTLSCSPISGHRSVSWYQQTPGQGLQFLFEYFSETQRNKGNFPGRFSGRQFSNSRSEMNVSTLELGDSALYLCASSLGGANTGELFFGEGSRLTVL.

The V call is TRBV28, the J call TRBJ2-7; D remains ambiguous. V shed 6 bases and J shed 2 bases, with 5 bases lying between them. The CDR3 contains 11 residues. In germline, CDR1 is MDHEN, CDR2 SYDVKM. The CDR3 here is CASSDPYEQYF. Here the CDR3 DNA reads TGTGCCAGCAGCGACCCCTACGAGCAGTACTTC.

The V call is TRBV14, the J call TRBJ2-6; D call uncertain. This CDR3 comprises 15 residues. The germline V gene has CDR1 SGHDN and CDR2 FVKESK. The V end lost 3 bases, the J end lost 2 bases, and 8 bases lay between the germline ends. The CDR3 nucleotides read TGTGCCAGCAGCCAGAACTTAGCTGGGGCCAACGTCCTGACTTTC. Its protein product is CASSQNLAGANVLTF.

This clone appeared once. This chain links TRBV7-2 with TRBJ1-3, with 7 bases that match TRBD1. CDR3 size: 19 residues. V lost 1 base, J lost 0 bases, and 12 bases stayed unmatched. Germline CDR1 is SGHTA and CDR2 is FQGNSA. The CDR3 coding sequence is TGTGCCAGCAGCTTAGTGGGAGGGGGGACAGCGCCCTCTGGAAACACCATATATTTT. It is translated as CASSLVGGGTAPSGNTIYF.